This TCR beta chain was captured by sequencing in a study of blood T cell repertoires in COVID-19. Across the whole study: There were acute and convalescent COVID-19 samples, and they came from the United States, Italy and Spain. PBMCs, B-cell-depleted T cells, or T cells were the source of the cDNA or gDNA that made up the material.

Original handling: Scientists estimated how many nucleated cells there were by amplifying reference gene primers. Sequencing was performed with immunoSEQ multiplex PCR; in TCRdb, only in-frame clones are kept and a portion is missing. V and J calls and clone size follow that table, whereas D and trimming were derived from the DNA. The sample lists tens of thousands of clones, roughly 80% occurring once. Per the germline V gene, CDR1 is LNHDA and CDR2 is SQIVND (reference sequence). With V trimmed by 7 bases and J by 1 base, 9 bases remained unmatched. The CDR3 length is 15 residues. The sequence derives from a woman of 80 years or more with active or convalescent COVID-19. The V call is TRBV19, the J call TRBJ1-1, with 7 bases matching TRBD1. Sequenced sample: peripheral blood. CDR3 in amino acids: CASTVTGVRNTEAFF. For the CDR3, the DNA is TGTGCCAGTACCGTTACAGGGGTTAGGAACACTGAAGCTTTCTTT.